Listed here is a single T cell receptor delta chain. Its antigen is unidentified. Trimming took off 5 bases at V and 4 bases at J, with 14 bases between the two ends. CDR3 length equals 14 residues. From germline, CDR1 is TSWWSYY and CDR2 QGS. The data stem from a study of Vδ1+ human thymocytes. After alphabeta T cell depletion, CD3+ Vdelta1+ Vdelta2- thymocytes were sorted. Study-level findings and limits: Unlike peripheral blood Vdelta1+ controls, thymic delta-chain sequences included about 20% Vdelta2 and few Vdelta3. In the thymus, TRG and TRD repertoires looked highly polyclonal with Gaussian CDR3 lengths.

Extracted RNA was reverse transcribed into cDNA. Multiplex PCR used pooled V-gene forward primers and a constant-region reverse primer to amplify CDR3s. TCRdb reanalysed the multiplex PCR reads with CATT. The sample has about 73,000 delta-chain clones, approximately 37% seen once. Source material: Vdelta1+ gamma-delta thymocytes from the thymus. The subset: FACS-sorted CD3+ TCRalphabeta- TCRVdelta1+ TCRVdelta2- thymocytes. The receptor was isolated from a boy younger than two who had congenital heart surgery. The chain uses TRDV1 and TRDJ1; D gene unclear. The CDR3 DNA sequence: TGTGCTCTTGGGAACTTGGCGGCCCGCGATAAACTCATCTTT. This encodes CALGNLAARDKLIF.